The 25 T cell receptor beta chains listed next were all sequenced from one sample in a study of blood T cell repertoires in COVID-19. Clones were read by immunoSEQ multiplex PCR, and TCRdb kept only the in-frame ones, dropping some. The table shows approximately 270,000 clones, with around 89% occurring only once. Material: peripheral blood. These receptors originate from a man under 40 with acute or convalescent COVID-19.

This sequence joins TRBV15 and TRBJ2-3, with a possible D match to TRBD1 (5 bases). CDR1 LNHNV and CDR2 YYDKDF come from the germline V gene (reference sequence). The V end was cut by 0 bases, the J end by 4 bases, with 8 bases between. The CDR3 consists of 14 residues. DNA of the CDR3: TGTGCCACCAGCAGAGATTCAGGGCCAGATACGCAGTATTTT. This encodes CATSRDSGPDTQYF.

This clone was seen a handful of times. The V call is TRBV4-1, the J call TRBJ2-5, with D perhaps matching TRBD2 (7 bases). Germline CDR1 is MGHRA and CDR2 is YSYEKL. The V and J ends lost 11 bases and 5 bases respectively, with 18 bases between them. There are 13 residues in the CDR3. The CDR3 reads CALGGGPPETQYF. For the CDR3, the DNA is TGCGCCCTAGGGGGGGGGCCCCCGGAGACCCAGTACTTC.

The rearrangement joins TRBV19 to TRBJ1-1, with 10 positions matching TRBD1. Germline lookup yields CDR1 LNHDA and CDR2 SQIVND (reference sequence). The V gene end was trimmed by 6 bases and the J gene end by 4 bases; junction bases not matched to a gene: 8. The CDR3 loop spans 15 amino acids. The CDR3 region is CASREIGQGVTEAFF. The CDR3 DNA reads as TGTGCCAGTAGAGAAATTGGACAGGGGGTCACTGAAGCTTTCTTT.

This clone was detected once. This rearrangement joins TRBV19 to TRBJ2-4; D is possibly TRBD1 (6 bases). The CDR3 sequence is 16 residues long. From germline, CDR1 is LNHDA and CDR2 SQIVND (reference sequence). V was pared by 4 bases and J by 6 bases, with 19 bases between. DNA of the CDR3: TGTGCCAGTAGTACCCCGGGCAGGGGCAGTTCAAACATTCAGTACTTC. Its translation: CASSTPGRGSSNIQYF.

The chain is built from TRBV5-1 and TRBJ1-3; TRBD1 is a possible D gene (6 bases). The CDR3 spans 15 residues. Trimming left V 6 bases short and J 2 bases short, with 15 bases between. Germline CDR1 is SGHRS and CDR2 is YFSETQ. The CDR3 spells CASTPTGSTGNTIYF. The CDR3 DNA reads as TGCGCCAGCACTCCAACAGGGAGTACTGGAAACACCATATATTTT.

The chain couples TRBV11-3 to TRBJ2-2, with D possibly TRBD2 on 6 matching bases. The CDR3 is 14 residues long. Germline CDR1 SGHNT, CDR2 YENEEA. V was trimmed by 4 bases and J by 5 bases, leaving 11 bases between them. The chain's CDR3 is CASSSGGVTGELFF. The DNA for the CDR3 is TGTGCCAGCAGCTCCGGAGGGGTGACCGGGGAGCTGTTTTTT.

The CDR3 DNA reads as TGCGCCAGCAGCGGGGGGAGGTTATCCTACGAGCAGTACTTC. Protein sequence: CASSGGRLSYEQYF. The chain joins TRBV5-1 to TRBJ2-7, with D maybe TRBD2 (6 bases). V shed 4 bases and J shed 1 base, with 12 bases lying between them. The CDR3 loop spans 14 amino acids. Germline CDR1 is SGHRS and CDR2 is YFSETQ.

The chain links TRBV27 to TRBJ1-1; unclear D gene. The CDR3 contains 14 residues. Germline lookup yields CDR1 MNHEY and CDR2 SMNVEV (reference sequence). Trimming shortened V by 3 bases and J by 2 bases, and 10 bases separated the two germline ends. For the CDR3, the DNA is TGTGCCAGCAGTTTCAAAGGGAGCAACACTGAAGCTTTCTTT. Encoded protein: CASSFKGSNTEAFF.

CDR3 residues: CASSRDSPNEKLFF. The CDR3 nucleotides are TGTGCCAGCAGCAGGGACAGCCCTAATGAAAAACTGTTTTTT. The V call is TRBV11-2, the J call TRBJ1-4; TRBD1 aligns across 7 bases. Germline V gene lookup returns CDR1 SGHAT and CDR2 FQNNGV. CDR3 length: 14 residues. With V trimmed by 5 bases and J by 3 bases, 3 bases remained unmatched.

The rearrangement joins TRBV19 to TRBJ1-5, with 8 bases matching TRBD1. CDR1 LNHDA and CDR2 SQIVND come from the germline V gene (reference sequence). The CDR3 covers 15 residues. With V trimmed by 5 bases and J by 2 bases, 5 bases remained unmatched. The CDR3 nucleotides read TGTGCCAGTAGTGTCCTGACAGGGGGCAATCAGCCCCAGCATTTT. As protein: CASSVLTGGNQPQHF.

The chain combines TRBV25-1 with TRBJ2-1; 9 bases fit TRBD1. This CDR3 has 13 amino acids. With 6 bases clipped from V and 8 bases from J, the junction kept 5 bases outside the gene matches. Germline lookup yields CDR1 MGHDK and CDR2 SYGVNS. The CDR3 DNA sequence: TGTGCCAGCAGCGGGACAGGGATCTATGAGCAGTTCTTC. This translates into CASSGTGIYEQFF.

This clone was seen only a few times. The V call is TRBV4-1, the J call TRBJ2-3, with 7 bases matching TRBD2. After removal of 3 bases from V and 5 bases from J, the junction contained 14 bases not matched to a gene. Germline V gene sequence: CDR1 MGHRA, CDR2 YSYEKL. The CDR3 totals 17 residues. The CDR3 DNA is TGCGCCAGCAGCCATTTAGGCCTTAAGCGGGGTAGAGATACGCAGTATTTT. Amino acid sequence: CASSHLGLKRGRDTQYF.

V is TRBV28 and J is TRBJ2-7, with a possible D match to TRBD1 (6 bases). CDR1 is MDHEN and CDR2 is SYDVKM in the germline V gene. Trimming removed 7 bases from V and 0 bases from J, with 13 bases in between. CDR3 size: 14 residues. The CDR3 sequence: CASINSGASYEQYF. CDR3 sequence (DNA): TGTGCCAGCATAAACTCAGGGGCCTCCTACGAGCAGTACTTC.

This chain uses TRBV7-9 with TRBJ2-1; 7 bases match TRBD2. V dropped 4 bases and J dropped 0; count of bases not matched to a gene: 3. Germline V gene data show CDR1 as SEHNR and CDR2 as FQNEAQ (reference sequence). CDR3 length equals 15 residues. The CDR3 DNA is TGTGCCAGCAGCTCGCAGCGGGGCTCCTACAATGAGCAGTTCTTC. It specifies CASSSQRGSYNEQFF.

The chain is built from TRBV9 and TRBJ1-5; the match to TRBD1 covers 12 bases. This CDR3 is built from 21 residues. Germline values: CDR1 SGDLS, CDR2 YYNGEE. Trimming took 3 bases from V and 6 from J; bases not matched to a gene: 22. The CDR3 bases are TGTGCCAGCAGCGCAAGGTGGGACAGGGGGCAAGAGGAGGTAGGGCCTCAGCCCCAGCATTTT. Encoded protein: CASSARWDRGQEEVGPQPQHF. Filled out from reference TRBV9 and TRBJ1-5, the complete variable domain reads DSGVTQTPKHLITATGQRVTLRCSPRSGDLSVYWYQQSLDQGLQFLIQYYNGEERAKGNILERFSAQQFPDLHSELNLSSLELGDSALYFCASSARWDRGQEEVGPQPQHFGDGTRLSIL.

The rearrangement joins TRBV7-2 to TRBJ2-3, with 10 bases identical to TRBD2. Germline CDR1 reads SGHTA; CDR2 reads FQGNSA. The CDR3 sequence is 18 residues long. The V gene end was trimmed by 2 bases and the J gene end by 3 bases; junction bases not matched to a gene: 11. CDR3 bases: TGTGCCAGCAGCTTAAAGTCGGGACTAGCGATGGGAACAGATACGCAGTATTTT. Its protein is CASSLKSGLAMGTDTQYF.

The chain couples TRBV5-1 to TRBJ2-7, with TRBD1 as a possible D gene (6 bases). This CDR3 spans 13 amino acids. V was clipped by 0 bases and J by 3 bases, with 7 bases between them. Germline CDR1 SGHRS, CDR2 YFSETQ. CDR3 amino acids: CASSLDRDYEQYF. CDR3 DNA sequence: TGCGCCAGCAGCTTGGACAGGGACTACGAGCAGTACTTC.

This clone was counted once. The chain is built from TRBV11-2 and TRBJ2-1, with TRBD1 matching 8 bases. The CDR3 is made up of 16 amino acids. Germline V gene data show CDR1 as SGHAT and CDR2 as FQNNGV. V lost 6 bases and J lost 7; bases outside the gene matches: 14. The CDR3 DNA is TGTGCCAGCAGTCGGAGGCCAGGGGGCCGTCAAAATGAGCAGTTCTTC. Amino acids: CASSRRPGGRQNEQFF.

This chain joins TRBV10-2 and TRBJ2-7, with D maybe TRBD1 (6 bases). V lost 9 bases and J 0 bases, leaving 12 bases between the germline ends. Germline CDR1 WSHSY, CDR2 SAAADI. The CDR3 sequence is 13 residues long. As DNA, the CDR3 is TGCGCCAGTCAGGGGATGAGCTCCTACGAGCAGTACTTC. Translation gives CASQGMSSYEQYF.

The V call is TRBV11-2, the J call TRBJ1-6; 9 bases match TRBD1. The CDR3 covers 19 residues. CDR1 is SGHAT and CDR2 is FQNNGV in the germline V gene. The trim removed 5 bases at V and 6 bases at J, leaving 17 bases unmatched. CDR3 in DNA: TGTGCCAGCAGCCTGACCCTCTCGGGACAGGGCCTCCTTAATTCACCCCTCCACTTT. Its protein is CASSLTLSGQGLLNSPLHF.

This chain connects TRBV28 to TRBJ1-5, with D unresolved. The V and J ends lost 1 base and 4 bases respectively, with 5 bases between them. The germline V gene has CDR1 MDHEN and CDR2 SYDVKM. This CDR3 is built from 13 residues. As DNA, the CDR3 is TGTGCCAGCAGTTTATCCAATAATCAGCCCCAGCATTTT. Translation gives CASSLSNNQPQHF.

The chain uses TRBV29-1 and TRBJ1-1; TRBD1 might be the D (6 bases). This CDR3 has 13 residues. Trimming stripped 6 bases from V and 5 bases from J, with 16 bases between. Per the germline V gene, CDR1 is SQVTM and CDR2 is ANQGSEA. The CDR3 DNA reads TGCAGCGTGGGGGCGGGCAGGGAGACTGAAGCTTTCTTT. Amino acids: CSVGAGRETEAFF.

This clone was observed a single time. CDR3 sequence reads: CATSDLQWTGFNEQFF. In DNA form, the CDR3 reads TGTGCCACCAGTGATTTGCAGTGGACAGGCTTCAATGAGCAGTTCTTC. J is TRBJ2-1 and V is TRBV24-1, with TRBD1 identical over 7 bases. J lost 6 bases, V lost 0 bases, and 7 bases had no gene match. This CDR3 region has 16 residues. The germline gives CDR1 KGHDR, CDR2 SFDVKD.

The chain uses TRBV9 and TRBJ1-4; TRBD1 matches at 8 bases. V shed 4 bases and J 7 bases; nucleotides not matched to a gene: 6. The CDR3 is 14 amino acids. Per the germline V gene, CDR1 is SGDLS and CDR2 is YYNGEE. The CDR3 DNA is TGTGCCAGCAGCAATGGACAGGGAGGTGAAAAACTGTTTTTT. Residues: CASSNGQGGEKLFF. Looking up the rest from reference TRBV9 and TRBJ1-4 gives the full variable domain: DSGVTQTPKHLITATGQRVTLRCSPRSGDLSVYWYQQSLDQGLQFLIQYYNGEERAKGNILERFSAQQFPDLHSELNLSSLELGDSALYFCASSNGQGGEKLFFGSGTQLSVL.

The rearrangement uses TRBV5-1 and TRBJ2-2; 8 bases are shared with TRBD1. This CDR3 region has 17 residues. The V and J ends lost 0 bases and 2 bases, in that order; junction bases with no gene match: 6. From germline, CDR1 is SGHRS and CDR2 YFSETQ. CDR3 in amino acids: CASSLEPRGPNTGELFF. CDR3 DNA: TGCGCCAGCAGCTTGGAGCCCAGGGGGCCTAACACCGGGGAGCTGTTTTTT.